The 30 T cell receptor beta chains given below trace back to one sample, sequenced in a study of blood T cell repertoires in COVID-19. Libraries were prepared by immunoSEQ multiplex PCR; TCRdb keeps only in-frame clonotypes and omits some of them. Of some 490,000 clones in the sample, more than 85% are singletons; the top ten hold approximately 8%. The sequenced material came from PBMCs or T cells enriched from blood (not recorded which). These TCRs come from a woman aged 55-69 years who had recovered from COVID-19.

This clone showed up just once. The V gene is TRBV29-1, the J gene TRBJ2-1; no definite D call. With 4 bases removed from V and 2 bases from J, the gap between germline ends came to 9 bases. CDR3 length equals 13 residues. CDR1 and CDR2 (germline): SQVTM, ANQGSEA. The CDR3 sequence is CSVVTRTYNEQFF. The CDR3 nucleotides are TGCAGCGTTGTAACCAGGACCTACAATGAGCAGTTCTTC.

This clone has just one count. V usage is TRBV5-5 and J usage is TRBJ2-3; tentatively, D is TRBD1 (7 bases). This CDR3 contains 13 residues. Looked up from germline, CDR1 is SGHKS and CDR2 is YYEKEE (reference sequence). With 3 bases removed from V and 6 bases from J, the gap between germline ends came to 11 bases. The CDR3 DNA reads as TGTGCCAGCAGCTCAGGGGGGTTTGATACGCAGTATTTT. Translated, it gives CASSSGGFDTQYF.

The CDR3, as DNA: TGTGCCAGCAGTGCTTGGACAGGGGGAGTGGTAGACAAAAACATTCAGTACTTC. Residues: CASSAWTGGVVDKNIQYF. V gene TRBV6-1 combines with J gene TRBJ2-4, with 10 positions matching TRBD1. The V gene end was trimmed by 4 bases and the J gene end by 3 bases; junction bases not matched to a gene: 12. The CDR3 is made up of 18 amino acids. Germline V gives CDR1 MNHNS, CDR2 SASEGT.

As DNA, the CDR3 is TGTGCCGGGGGGGTTTTGGCTGAAGCTTTCTTT. Translated: CAGGVLAEAFF. The chain combines TRBV2 with TRBJ1-1; TRBD1 is a possible D gene (5 bases). CDR1 and CDR2 from the germline V gene are SNHLY and FYNNEI. The V end was cut by 11 bases, the J end by 6 bases, with 13 bases between. The CDR3 runs to 11 residues.

The chain is built from TRBV14 and TRBJ2-7; no clear D gene. CDR3 length: 12 residues. Trimming cost V 8 bases and J 3 bases, with 11 bases left between them. CDR1 is SGHDN and CDR2 is FVKESK in the germline V gene. CDR3 nucleotides: TGTGCCAGCCGTAGTTCGGGCTACGAGCAGTACTTC. This codes for CASRSSGYEQYF.

The rearrangement uses TRBV7-6 and TRBJ2-1; no clear D. Germline loops: CDR1 SGHVS, CDR2 FNYEAQ. The V end was cut by 2 bases, the J end by 1 base, with 6 bases between. The CDR3 extends over 14 amino acids. CDR3 DNA: TGTGCCAGCAGCTTAAGTCGGTCCTACAATGAGCAGTTCTTC. Its protein product is CASSLSRSYNEQFF.

This clone was seen once. V usage is TRBV5-5 and J usage is TRBJ1-4, with D tentatively TRBD1 (6 bases). The V and J ends lost 2 bases and 6 bases respectively, with 8 bases between them. CDR3 length equals 13 residues. Germline values: CDR1 SGHKS, CDR2 YYEKEE (reference sequence). CDR3 coding DNA: TGTGCCAGCAGCTTACAGGGTTATGAAAAACTGTTTTTT. Translating gives CASSLQGYEKLFF.

This clone showed up just a few times. The CDR3 region has the DNA TGCAGTGCTAGTCAGTCCACAGATACGCAGTATTTT. Protein: CSASQSTDTQYF. This chain uses TRBV20-1 with TRBJ2-3; D call uncertain. Germline CDR1 and CDR2: DFQATT and SNEGSKA (reference sequence). The CDR3 extends over 12 amino acids. Trimming pared 3 bases from V and 2 bases from J, leaving 6 bases between.

In DNA, the CDR3 is TGTGCTAGTGGTTTGGGAAACATAGAGGGAGATACGCAGTATTTT. It codes for CASGLGNIEGDTQYF. This chain joins TRBV12-5 and TRBJ2-3, with D tentatively TRBD2 (5 bases). This CDR3 is built from 15 residues. V was pared by 1 base and J by 5 bases, with 13 bases between. The germline CDR1 and CDR2 sequences are LGHNT and FRNRAP.

V and J are TRBV7-8 and TRBJ1-2; D gene unclear. Germline V gene lookup returns CDR1 SGHVS and CDR2 FQNEAQ. This CDR3 spans 15 amino acids. V lost 1 base, J lost 4 bases, and 13 bases lay in between. CDR3 region: CASSLEVSRSYGYTF. The CDR3 DNA reads as TGTGCCAGCAGCTTAGAGGTCAGCAGGTCCTATGGCTACACCTTC.

The rearrangement joins TRBV3-1 (or the pseudogene TRBV3-2) to TRBJ1-1, with 7 bases aligning to TRBD1. CDR3 length equals 17 residues. The germline V gene encodes CDR1 LGHDT and CDR2 YNNKEL (reference sequence). V lost 0 bases, J lost 5 bases, and 12 bases stayed unmatched. The CDR3 DNA follows: TGTGCCAGCAGCCAAGATCGGCAGGGGGTAGGAGGAACTGAAGCTTTCTTT. Protein: CASSQDRQGVGGTEAFF.

The rearrangement uses TRBV7-9 and TRBJ2-3; 8 positions agree with TRBD2. CDR3 length equals 13 residues. CDR1 SEHNR and CDR2 FQNEAQ come from the germline V gene (reference sequence). Losses at the gene ends were 3 bases for V and 13 bases for J; bases not matched to a gene: 9. This CDR3 reads CASSLKGGGTEYF. CDR3 sequence (DNA): TGTGCCAGCAGCTTGAAAGGCGGGGGGACTGAGTATTTT.

This sequence joins TRBV24-1 and TRBJ1-1; perhaps TRBD1 as D (5 bases). V lost 1 base, J lost 8 bases, and 10 bases lay in between. In germline, CDR1 is KGHDR, CDR2 SFDVKD. This CDR3 is built from 13 residues. CDR3 nucleotides: TGTGCCACCAGTGATTTTGGGGGGAAGGAAGCTTTCTTT. Protein: CATSDFGGKEAFF.

The chain uses TRBV19 and TRBJ1-1; D is unresolved. This CDR3 has 16 amino acids. V gave up 3 bases and J gave up 0 bases, with 14 bases separating them. The germline V gene encodes CDR1 LNHDA and CDR2 SQIVND (reference sequence). The CDR3 nucleotides read TGTGCCAGTAGTATCCCGACACGGGGTATGAACACTGAAGCTTTCTTT. It specifies CASSIPTRGMNTEAFF.

The chain couples TRBV4-1 to TRBJ2-4, with D uncertain. The V gene lost 3 bases and the J gene lost 0 bases, with 9 bases spanning the gap. The CDR3 has 15 residues. CDR1 MGHRA and CDR2 YSYEKL come from the germline V gene. The CDR3 protein is CASSQVQLAKNIQYF. In nucleotides, the CDR3 is TGCGCCAGCAGCCAGGTTCAGTTAGCCAAAAACATTCAGTACTTC.

V gene TRBV2 combines with J gene TRBJ2-7; 11 bases fit TRBD1. The J segment lost 3 bases and the V segment lost 5 bases, leaving 6 bases of the junction unmatched. CDR1 and CDR2 (germline): SNHLY, FYNNEI. The CDR3 totals 15 residues. The CDR3 loop is CASSNFGTGGYEQYF. The DNA for the CDR3 is TGTGCCAGCAGTAACTTTGGGACAGGGGGCTACGAGCAGTACTTC.

A remark on this clone: Other nucleotide sequences from this sample produce the same CDR3. The V and J genes are TRBV5-1 and TRBJ2-1; 8 bases line up with TRBD2. CDR3 size: 14 residues. V lost 1 base to trimming and J lost 3 bases; unmatched junction nucleotides: 0. The V gene's germline CDR1 is SGHRS and CDR2 YFSETQ. The chain's CDR3 is CASSLRGGYNEQFF. CDR3 DNA: TGCGCCAGCAGCTTGCGGGGGGGCTACAATGAGCAGTTCTTC. Based on the CDR3 plus reference TRBV5-1 and TRBJ2-1, the full variable domain is KAGVTQTPRYLIKTRGQQVTLSCSPISGHRSVSWYQQTPGQGLQFLFEYFSETQRNKGNFPGRFSGRQFSNSRSEMNVSTLELGDSALYLCASSLRGGYNEQFFGPGTRLTVL.

V is TRBV30 and J is TRBJ1-1; D perhaps matches TRBD1 (5 bases). Trimming took 2 bases from V and 0 from J, leaving 22 bases between them. The CDR3 length is 18 residues. Germline V gene data show CDR1 as GTSNPN and CDR2 as SVGIG (reference sequence). Written as DNA, the CDR3 is TGTGCCTGGAGTAGACCCCTCCCCGGTGCAGGGATGAACACTGAAGCTTTCTTT. Translated: CAWSRPLPGAGMNTEAFF.

The chain recombines TRBV29-1 with TRBJ2-7, with 7 bases that match TRBD1. Germline CDR1 SQVTM, CDR2 ANQGSEA. Trimming at V came to 7 bases and at J to 3 bases, leaving 3 bases not matched to a gene. CDR3 length: 11 amino acids. CDR3 DNA: TGCAGCGCCGGGGACAGCTACGAGCAGTACGTC. This sequence encodes CSAGDSYEQYV.

This chain connects TRBV11-2 to TRBJ2-7; 15 nucleotides match TRBD2. The CDR3 has 18 residues. Germline V CDR1 and CDR2: SGHAT, FQNNGV. V was clipped by 4 bases and J by 2 bases; unmatched bases: 9. As DNA, the CDR3 is TGTGCCAGCAGCTCCCCGGGACTAGCGGGGGGCCGCCCCTACGAGCAGTACTTC. Amino acids: CASSSPGLAGGRPYEQYF.

The V and J genes are TRBV24-1 and TRBJ2-2; TRBD1 matches at 7 bases. Germline CDR1 is KGHDR and CDR2 is SFDVKD. Trimming took 3 bases from V and 0 from J; bases not matched to a gene: 6. CDR3 length: 17 residues. The CDR3 DNA follows: TGTGCCACCAGTGATCTAGGGACAGCTACGAACACCGGGGAGCTGTTTTTT. Protein: CATSDLGTATNTGELFF.

The chain couples TRBV5-1 to TRBJ1-6; possibly TRBD1 for D (5 bases). The CDR3 loop spans 16 amino acids. The V end lost 0 bases, the J end lost 5 bases, and 12 bases lay between the germline ends. Germline CDR1 SGHRS, CDR2 YFSETQ. For the CDR3, the DNA is TGCGCCAGCAGCTTGGCCGAAGGGGCGGATAATTCACCCCTCCACTTT. Its translation: CASSLAEGADNSPLHF.

The chain combines TRBV5-4 with TRBJ1-1, with a tentative D call TRBD1 (5 bases). Germline V gene sequence: CDR1 SGHNT, CDR2 YYREEE (reference sequence). The V and J ends lost 4 bases and 4 bases respectively, with 17 bases between them. This CDR3 has 15 amino acids. CDR3 in amino acids: CASSHPPGSATEAFF. CDR3 nucleotide sequence: TGTGCCAGCAGCCACCCCCCAGGGTCGGCCACTGAAGCTTTCTTT.

A single count supports this clone. The chain's CDR3 is CASSMLGVSREQFF. For the CDR3, the DNA is TGTGCCAGTAGTATGCTAGGAGTGTCGAGAGAGCAGTTCTTC. The chain employs TRBV19 and TRBJ2-1; D gene uncertain. The V gene lost 3 bases and the J gene lost 10 bases, with 16 bases spanning the gap. Per germline, CDR1 LNHDA and CDR2 SQIVND (reference sequence). CDR3 length: 14 residues.

The genes are TRBV27 and TRBJ1-6, with TRBD1 matching over 11 bases. In germline, CDR1 is MNHEY, CDR2 SMNVEV (reference sequence). The CDR3 has 14 residues. V dropped 6 bases and J dropped 8; count of bases not matched to a gene: 3. The chain's CDR3 is CASRDRGRDSPLHF. DNA of the CDR3: TGTGCCAGCAGGGACAGGGGGCGTGATTCACCCCTCCACTTT.

The chain recombines TRBV27 with TRBJ1-2, with 10 bases identical to TRBD1. Unmatched junction bases numbered 9, after V lost 8 bases and J lost 3 bases. The CDR3 consists of 15 residues. Germline V CDR1 and CDR2: MNHEY, SMNVEV (reference sequence). The CDR3 loop is CASALGTGAYYGYTF. The CDR3, as DNA: TGTGCCAGCGCACTCGGGACAGGGGCATACTATGGCTACACCTTC.

This chain connects TRBV20-1 to TRBJ1-2; the match to TRBD1 covers 12 bases. The CDR3 loop spans 15 amino acids. With V trimmed by 3 bases and J by 4 bases, 6 bases remained unmatched. Germline CDR1 is DFQATT and CDR2 is SNEGSKA (reference sequence). CDR3 loop: CSASEGTGGFYGYTF. Written as DNA, the CDR3 is TGCAGTGCTAGTGAGGGGACAGGGGGCTTCTATGGCTACACCTTC.

This clone was detected a few times. The rearrangement joins TRBV2 to TRBJ1-2; unclear D gene. The CDR3 length is 14 residues. Deletions cut 6 bases from V and 4 bases from J, with 15 bases between. Per germline, CDR1 SNHLY and CDR2 FYNNEI. CDR3 DNA sequence: TGTGCCAGCAGCCCCACAGCGGGGAGCTATGGCTACACCTTC. Its protein is CASSPTAGSYGYTF.

The chain recombines TRBV29-1 with TRBJ1-2; a weak D match, TRBD1 (6 bases). The CDR3 totals 13 residues. Germline V CDR1 and CDR2: SQVTM, ANQGSEA. V dropped 8 bases and J dropped 6 bases, with 19 bases sitting between them. Written as DNA, the CDR3 is TGCAGCACCTTACAGGGAGGGAACGATGGCTACACCTTC. Amino acid sequence: CSTLQGGNDGYTF.

The V and J genes are TRBV5-1 and TRBJ2-3; D possibly corresponds to TRBD1 (5 bases). This CDR3 contains 15 residues. Germline lookup yields CDR1 SGHRS and CDR2 YFSETQ. The V and J ends lost 0 bases and 1 base respectively, with 9 bases between them. The CDR3 here is CASSLGREGTDTQYF. The DNA of the CDR3 is TGCGCCAGCAGCTTGGGCAGGGAAGGCACAGATACGCAGTATTTT. Drawing the rest from reference TRBV5-1 and TRBJ2-3, the complete variable domain is KAGVTQTPRYLIKTRGQQVTLSCSPISGHRSVSWYQQTPGQGLQFLFEYFSETQRNKGNFPGRFSGRQFSNSRSEMNVSTLELGDSALYLCASSLGREGTDTQYFGPGTRLTVL.